The 7 T cell receptor beta chains given below trace back to one sample, sequenced in a study of Graves' ophthalmopathy and Graves' hyperthyroidism. TCR beta CDR3 amplification used RNA transcripts. Second-round multiplex PCR came after a first-round RT-PCR that employed HTBI primers. TCRdb reanalysed the multiplex PCR reads using MiXCR and keeps one entry per CDR3 protein. Here the sample spans about 620,000 distinct CDR3 sequences, 22% being singletons. Source material: peripheral blood. The receptors stem from a woman between 18 and 30 years old with stable Graves' hyperthyroidism. Some clones in this sample may be carry-over from other donors' samples.

This chain joins TRBV18 and TRBJ1-1; the D is unclear. Trimming stripped 3 bases from V and 2 bases from J, with 13 bases between. Per germline, CDR1 KGHSH and CDR2 LQKENI. The CDR3 spans 15 residues. The DNA for the CDR3 is TGTGCCAGCTCACCCGGCAAGCAAGATAACACTGAAGCTTTCTTT. Translating gives CASSPGKQDNTEAFF.

This clonotype appeared a few times. The chain couples TRBV6-1 to TRBJ2-5, with D possibly TRBD1 on 6 matching bases. The CDR3 runs to 14 residues. Per germline, CDR1 MNHNS and CDR2 SASEGT. Trimming stripped 6 bases from V and 5 bases from J, with 16 bases between. CDR3 protein: CASRNLQGWETQYF. CDR3 in DNA: TGTGCCAGCAGAAACCTGCAGGGGTGGGAGACCCAGTACTTC.

There are many counts of this clonotype. V and J are TRBV5-6 and TRBJ1-2; D gene uncertain. Looked up from germline, CDR1 is SGHDT and CDR2 is YYEEEE. V lost 1 base and J 0 bases, leaving 10 bases between the germline ends. CDR3 size: 15 residues. The CDR3 protein is CASSLPGGSNYGYTF. In nucleotides, the CDR3 is TGTGCCAGCAGCTTGCCAGGAGGATCTAACTATGGCTACACCTTC.

The chain carries TRBV5-1 and TRBJ1-5, with D uncertain. Germline V CDR1 and CDR2: SGHRS, YFSETQ. The CDR3 consists of 19 residues. Trimming left V 3 bases short and J 6 bases short, with 28 bases between. The CDR3 DNA follows: TGCGCCAGCAGCTGGCAGGCTTTAAAGGGCTGGGCGATATTTCAGCCCCAGCATTTT. This sequence encodes CASSWQALKGWAIFQPQHF.

V gene TRBV20-1 combines with J gene TRBJ1-1; D is perhaps TRBD1 (6 bases). This CDR3 has 14 residues. Germline CDR1 reads DFQATT; CDR2 reads SNEGSKA (reference sequence). Trimming left V 2 bases short and J 4 bases short, with 14 bases between. The CDR3 bases are TGCAGTGCTAGACAAACAGGGTGGGGCACTGAAGCTTTCTTT. Translating it yields CSARQTGWGTEAFF.

There are many counts of this clonotype. The chain recombines TRBV6-1 with TRBJ2-5; possibly TRBD2 for D (7 bases). Germline V gene data show CDR1 as MNHNS and CDR2 as SASEGT. CDR3 length: 16 residues. V lost 7 bases and J 5 bases, leaving 23 bases between the germline ends. CDR3 nucleotide sequence: TGTGCCAGCATCAGGATTGGCGGGGGCCCCCGTGAGACCCAGTACTTC. This translates into CASIRIGGGPRETQYF.

Many counts were recorded for this clonotype. V usage is TRBV29-1 and J usage is TRBJ2-7, with TRBD1 matching over 7 bases. Germline CDR1 is SQVTM and CDR2 is ANQGSEA. The V and J ends lost 0 bases and 3 bases, in that order; junction bases with no gene match: 2. The CDR3 has 13 residues. The CDR3 coding sequence is TGCAGCGTTGAAGACAGGGGGATCTACGAGCAGTACTTC. This translates into CSVEDRGIYEQYF.